This paragraph covers one TCR beta chain sequence. The antigen is not known. Every patient had mismatch repair deficiency by PCR or immunohistochemistry. Trimming stripped 7 bases from V and 1 base from J, with 11 bases between. CDR3 length: 13 amino acids. From germline, CDR1 is LNHDA and CDR2 SQIVND (reference sequence). This sample stems from a study of PD-1 blockade in mismatch repair-deficient tumors. Study-level results: Tumor-resident clones, often absent from pretreatment blood, expanded after pembrolizumab and then contracted.

This table comes from immunoSEQ multiplex PCR, and its TCRdb copy is limited to in-frame clones, with some not included. The sample consists of 75,000 to 85,000 clones, approximately 81% of them appearing once. Material: peripheral blood, obtained 12 weeks after starting pembrolizumab. The receptor comes from an adult with mismatch repair-deficient cancer. J is TRBJ2-7 and V is TRBV19, with a weak D call TRBD2 (5 bases). This CDR3 reads CASKEGGSYEQYF. Here the CDR3 DNA reads TGTGCCAGTAAAGAGGGCGGTTCCTACGAGCAGTACTTC.